The 7 T cell receptor beta chains presented below share a single source sample, sequenced in a study of blood T cell repertoires in COVID-19 (TCRdb year 2020). Libraries were constructed by the immunoSEQ multiplex PCR assay. This immuneACCESS table, as held by TCRdb, lists in-frame sequences with V and J called but not all clones. Of the missing ones, under half trace to an unresolved V gene in checked studies; the others have no known cause. In all, the sample holds about 150,000 clones, and 87% of those were seen once. The biggest ten clones account for around 5% of the sample. The sequencing input was peripheral blood. The source is a human donor in a cohort sampled during active COVID-19.

The gene calls are TRBV7-2 and TRBJ2-7; 7 bases line up with TRBD2. The V gene end was trimmed by 4 bases and the J gene end by 0 bases; junction bases not matched to a gene: 0. CDR1 is SGHTA and CDR2 is FQGNSA in the germline V gene. This CDR3 is built from 13 residues. This CDR3 is CASSSGGSYEQYF. The DNA for the CDR3 is TGTGCCAGCAGCTCGGGGGGCTCCTACGAGCAGTACTTC.

Note on this clone: The CDR3 does not close with the conserved phenylalanine or tryptophan, likely indicating a read error. No DNA is shown, since the ends of the CDR3 on it are uncertain; the CDR3 is the one TCRdb lists. The chain is built from TRBV2 and TRBJ2-7; the table's TRBD2 call for D was not verified on the DNA. The CDR3 region is 12 residues in length, termini included. Germline V CDR1 and CDR2: SNHLY, FYNNEI. This chain's CDR3 is CASTQRGGPPSL.

This clone was seen more than once but under ten times. The rearrangement uses TRBV24-1 and TRBJ2-2; no firm D call. Germline assignment: CDR1 KGHDR and CDR2 SFDVKD. Trimming stripped 0 bases from V and 7 bases from J, with 5 bases between. CDR3 length: 13 amino acids. CDR3 residues: CATSDLQIGELFF. Here the CDR3 DNA reads TGTGCCACCAGTGATTTGCAGATCGGGGAGCTGTTTTTT.

This sequence joins TRBV5-8 and TRBJ1-5; 7 bases align to TRBD1. The CDR3 extends over 16 amino acids. Trimming removed 4 bases from V and 0 bases from J; junction bases left unmatched: 7. The V gene's germline CDR1 is SGHTS and CDR2 YDEGEE. The CDR3 nucleotides are TGTGCCAGCAGCGGGGGACAGACCTATAGCAATCAGCCCCAGCATTTT. Encoded protein: CASSGGQTYSNQPQHF.

The genes are TRBV7-2 and TRBJ1-3; 9 bases align to TRBD1. The CDR3 runs 16 residues. J lost 3 bases, V lost 5 bases, and 8 bases had no gene match. Germline-derived CDR1 and CDR2 are SGHTA and FQGNSA. CDR3 in amino acids: CASSPFRDRDGNTIYF. In DNA form, the CDR3 reads TGTGCCAGCAGCCCCTTCCGGGACAGGGATGGAAACACCATATATTTT.

J is TRBJ2-7 and V is TRBV28; D perhaps matches TRBD2 (5 bases). V was pared by 5 bases and J by 2 bases, with 13 bases between. The CDR3 is made up of 14 amino acids. CDR1 is MDHEN, CDR2 SYDVKM, per germline. In nucleotides, the CDR3 is TGTGCCAGCAGTGCTAGCTTGGCACCCTACGAGCAGTACTTC. Its translation: CASSASLAPYEQYF.

The gene calls are TRBV13 and TRBJ2-3; the match to TRBD2 covers 7 bases. This CDR3 contains 16 residues. V gave up 1 base and J gave up 3 bases; unmatched junction bases: 7. Germline-derived CDR1 and CDR2 are PRHDT and FYEKMQ (reference sequence). The CDR3: CASSLVGRAGTDTQYF. The CDR3 DNA sequence: TGTGCCAGCAGCTTAGTTGGGAGGGCCGGAACAGATACGCAGTATTTT.